These T cell receptor beta chains were read from a single sample in a study of response to subunit inactivated influenza vaccine. A single record per CDR3 protein comes from TCRdb applying MiXCR to the RT-PCR reads. The sample lists about 650,000 distinct CDR3 sequences, about a sixth occurring once. The starting material was PBMCs from blood, obtained 11 to 12 days after vaccination. Receptors originate from a man between 50 and 59 years old who received an inactivated influenza vaccine. The CDR3 runs from the conserved cysteine through the conserved F or W.

TRBJ2-1 TRBV7-2 CASGGGGSSYNEQFF
TRBJ2-1 TRBV5-5 CATQRTARNEQFF
TRBJ1-1 TRBV20-1 CSALGVFGTEAFF
TRBJ2-1 TRBV7-9 CASSSWRGLEQFF
TRBJ2-1 TRBV29-1 CSGAPSNNEQFF
TRBJ2-1 TRBV5-1 CASSSIRNTGGNEQFF
TRBJ2-3 TRBV11-1 CASSPRGFSGRRWGDTQYF
TRBJ1-5 TRBV11-2 CASSLLFGTGAQNQPQHF
TRBJ2-2 TRBV6-1 CASSRQGAAGELFF
TRBJ2-7 TRBV7-9 CASSWFGTGSSYEQYF
TRBJ1-6 TRBV12-3/TRBV12-4 CASSLLSPSYNSPLHF
TRBJ1-1 TRBV7-2 CASSLDFGNTEAFF
TRBJ2-3 TRBV12-3/TRBV12-4 CASRHNPDRGGERDTQYF
TRBJ2-5 TRBV5-5 CASSLVYSGETQYF
TRBJ1-1 TRBV12-3/TRBV12-4 CASKRKLQGVAEAFF
TRBJ1-6 TRBV20-1 CSARTGLNSPLHF
TRBJ2-1 TRBV5-1 CASSLGPHNEQFF
TRBJ1-3 TRBV12-3/TRBV12-4 CASSDRARKEWNTIYF
TRBJ2-2 TRBV12-3/TRBV12-4 CASSASSPGELFF
TRBJ1-2 TRBV12-3/TRBV12-4 CASSFTEYGYTF
TRBJ2-7 TRBV5-1 CASSRSPGQDSYEQYF
TRBJ1-6 TRBV5-1 CASSRAGTRNSPLHF
TRBJ1-2 TRBV7-2 CASTTGTGNYGYTF
TRBJ2-5 TRBV12-3/TRBV12-4 CASSFAGQGAQYF
TRBJ2-3 TRBV4-2 CASSQDRMGGPSTDTQYF
TRBJ2-7 TRBV25-1 CASSDAWPTYEQYF